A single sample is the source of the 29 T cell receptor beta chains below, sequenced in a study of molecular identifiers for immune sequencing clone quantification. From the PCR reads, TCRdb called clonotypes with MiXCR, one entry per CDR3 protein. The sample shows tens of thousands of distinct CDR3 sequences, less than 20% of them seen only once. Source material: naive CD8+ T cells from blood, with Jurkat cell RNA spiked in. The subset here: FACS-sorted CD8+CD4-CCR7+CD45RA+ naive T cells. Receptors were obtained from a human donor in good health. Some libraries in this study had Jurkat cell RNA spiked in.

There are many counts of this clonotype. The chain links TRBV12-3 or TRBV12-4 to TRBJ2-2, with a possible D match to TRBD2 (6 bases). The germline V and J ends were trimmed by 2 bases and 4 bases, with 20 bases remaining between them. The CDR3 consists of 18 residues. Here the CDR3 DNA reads TGTGCCAGCAGTTTACAGCTAGCGAAAACCTCGAGCACCGGGGAGCTGTTTTTT. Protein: CASSLQLAKTSSTGELFF.

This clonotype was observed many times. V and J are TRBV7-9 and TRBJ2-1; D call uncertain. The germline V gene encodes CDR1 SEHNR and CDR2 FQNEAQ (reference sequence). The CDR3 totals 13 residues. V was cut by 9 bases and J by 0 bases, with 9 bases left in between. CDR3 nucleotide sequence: TGTGCCAGGTATAAAAGCTCCTACAATGAGCAGTTCTTC. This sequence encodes CARYKSSYNEQFF.

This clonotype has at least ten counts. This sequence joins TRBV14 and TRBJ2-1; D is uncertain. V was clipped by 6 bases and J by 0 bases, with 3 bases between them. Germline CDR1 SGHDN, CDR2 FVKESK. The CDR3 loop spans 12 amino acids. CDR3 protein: CASSVSYNEQFF. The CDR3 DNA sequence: TGTGCCAGCAGTGTCTCCTACAATGAGCAGTTCTTC. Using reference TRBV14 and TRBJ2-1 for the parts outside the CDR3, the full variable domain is EAGVTQFPSHSVIEKGQTVTLRCDPISGHDNLYWYRRVMGKEIKFLLHFVKESKQDESGMPNNRFLAERTGGTYSTLKVQPAELEDSGVYFCASSVSYNEQFFGPGTRLTVL.

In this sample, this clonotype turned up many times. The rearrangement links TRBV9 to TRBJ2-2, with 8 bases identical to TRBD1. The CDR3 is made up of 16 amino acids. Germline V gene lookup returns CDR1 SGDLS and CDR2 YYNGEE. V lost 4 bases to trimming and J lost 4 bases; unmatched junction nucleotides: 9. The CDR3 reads CASSPRTGPGTGELFF. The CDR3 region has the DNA TGTGCCAGCAGCCCCCGGACAGGGCCCGGCACCGGGGAGCTGTTTTTT.

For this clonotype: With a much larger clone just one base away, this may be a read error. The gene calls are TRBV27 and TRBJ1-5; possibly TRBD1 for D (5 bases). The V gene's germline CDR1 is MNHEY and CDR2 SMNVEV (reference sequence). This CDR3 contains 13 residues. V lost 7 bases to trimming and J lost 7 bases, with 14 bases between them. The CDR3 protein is CASIRGIGQPQHF. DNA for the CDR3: TGTGCCAGCATTCGGGGGATCGGACAGCCCCAGCATTTT.

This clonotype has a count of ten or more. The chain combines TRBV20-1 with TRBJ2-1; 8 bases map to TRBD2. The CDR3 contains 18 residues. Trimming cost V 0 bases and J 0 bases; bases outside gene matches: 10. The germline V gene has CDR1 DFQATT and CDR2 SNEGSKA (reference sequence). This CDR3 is CSARDRGASGFSYNEQFF. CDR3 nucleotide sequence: TGCAGTGCTAGAGATCGAGGGGCTAGCGGGTTCTCCTACAATGAGCAGTTCTTC.

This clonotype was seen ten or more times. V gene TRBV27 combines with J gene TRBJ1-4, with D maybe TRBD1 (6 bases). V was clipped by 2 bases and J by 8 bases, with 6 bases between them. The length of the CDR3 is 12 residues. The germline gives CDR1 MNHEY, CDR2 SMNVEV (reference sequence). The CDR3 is CASSLQGEKLFF. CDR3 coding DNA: TGTGCCAGCAGTTTACAGGGGGAAAAACTGTTTTTT.

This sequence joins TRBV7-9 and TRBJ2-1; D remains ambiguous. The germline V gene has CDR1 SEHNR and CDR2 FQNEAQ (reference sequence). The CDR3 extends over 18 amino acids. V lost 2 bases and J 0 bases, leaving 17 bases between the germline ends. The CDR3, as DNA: TGTGCCAGCAGCTTAACCGTCGGTATCGGCCGCTCCTACAATGAGCAGTTCTTC. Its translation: CASSLTVGIGRSYNEQFF.

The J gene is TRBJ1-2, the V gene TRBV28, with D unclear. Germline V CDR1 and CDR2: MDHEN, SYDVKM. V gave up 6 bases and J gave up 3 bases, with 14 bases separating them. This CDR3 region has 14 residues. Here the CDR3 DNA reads TGTGCCAGCAGCATTACGACAATTCACTATGGCTACACCTTC. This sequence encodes CASSITTIHYGYTF.

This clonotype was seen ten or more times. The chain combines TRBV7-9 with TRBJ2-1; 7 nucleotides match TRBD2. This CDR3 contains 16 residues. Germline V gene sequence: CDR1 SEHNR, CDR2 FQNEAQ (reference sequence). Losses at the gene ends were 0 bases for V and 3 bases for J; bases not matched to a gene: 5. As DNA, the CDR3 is TGTGCCAGCAGCTTAGCTTCCCCTAGCGGCTACAATGAGCAGTTCTTC. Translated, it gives CASSLASPSGYNEQFF.

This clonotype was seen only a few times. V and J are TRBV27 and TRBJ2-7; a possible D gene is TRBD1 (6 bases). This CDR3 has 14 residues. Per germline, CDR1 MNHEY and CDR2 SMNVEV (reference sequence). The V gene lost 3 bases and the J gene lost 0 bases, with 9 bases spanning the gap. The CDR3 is CASSFQGNSYEQYF. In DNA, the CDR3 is TGTGCCAGCAGTTTTCAGGGGAACTCCTACGAGCAGTACTTC.

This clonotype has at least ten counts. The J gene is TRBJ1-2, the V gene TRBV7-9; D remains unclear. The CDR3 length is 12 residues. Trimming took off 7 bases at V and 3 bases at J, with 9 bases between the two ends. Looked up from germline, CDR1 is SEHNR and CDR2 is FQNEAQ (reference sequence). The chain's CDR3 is CASTLVDYGYTF. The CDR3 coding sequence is TGTGCCAGCACCCTGGTTGACTATGGCTACACCTTC.

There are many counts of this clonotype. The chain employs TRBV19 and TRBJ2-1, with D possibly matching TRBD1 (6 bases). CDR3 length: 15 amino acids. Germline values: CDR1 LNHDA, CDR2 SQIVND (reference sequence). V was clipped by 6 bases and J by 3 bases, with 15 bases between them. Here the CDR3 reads CASSAGTTNYNEQFF. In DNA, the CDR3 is TGTGCCAGTAGCGCCGGGACAACCAACTACAATGAGCAGTTCTTC. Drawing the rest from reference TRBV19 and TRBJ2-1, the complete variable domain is DGGITQSPKYLFRKEGQNVTLSCEQNLNHDAMYWYRQDPGQGLRLIYYSQIVNDFQKGDIAEGYSVSREKKESFPLTVTSAQKNPTAFYLCASSAGTTNYNEQFFGPGTRLTVL.

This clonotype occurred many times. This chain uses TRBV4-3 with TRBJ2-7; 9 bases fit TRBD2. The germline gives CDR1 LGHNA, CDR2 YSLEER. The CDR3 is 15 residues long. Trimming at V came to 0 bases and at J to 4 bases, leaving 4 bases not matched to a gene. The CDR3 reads CASSQEGSGSYEQYF. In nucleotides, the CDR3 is TGCGCCAGCAGCCAAGAAGGTAGCGGGAGTTACGAGCAGTACTTC.

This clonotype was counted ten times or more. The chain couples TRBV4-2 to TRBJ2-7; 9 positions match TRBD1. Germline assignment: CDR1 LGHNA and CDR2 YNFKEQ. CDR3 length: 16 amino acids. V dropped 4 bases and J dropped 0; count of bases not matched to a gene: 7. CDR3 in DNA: TGTGCCAGCAGCCCAACAGGGGGCAAAAGCTCCTACGAGCAGTACTTC. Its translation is CASSPTGGKSSYEQYF.

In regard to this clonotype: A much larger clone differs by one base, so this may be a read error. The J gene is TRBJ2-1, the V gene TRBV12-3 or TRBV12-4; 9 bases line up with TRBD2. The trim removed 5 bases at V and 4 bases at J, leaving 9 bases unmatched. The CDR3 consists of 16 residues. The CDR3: CASSLPTSGVYNEQFF. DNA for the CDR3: TGTGCCAGCAGTCTCCCGACTAGCGGTGTTTACAATGAGCAGTTCTTC.

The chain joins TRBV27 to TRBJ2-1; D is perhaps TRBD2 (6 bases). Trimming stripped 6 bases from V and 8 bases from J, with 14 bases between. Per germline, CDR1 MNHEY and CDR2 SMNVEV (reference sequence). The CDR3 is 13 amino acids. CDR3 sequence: CASSRTGVDEQFF. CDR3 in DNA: TGTGCCAGCAGCCGGACGGGGGTCGATGAGCAGTTCTTC.

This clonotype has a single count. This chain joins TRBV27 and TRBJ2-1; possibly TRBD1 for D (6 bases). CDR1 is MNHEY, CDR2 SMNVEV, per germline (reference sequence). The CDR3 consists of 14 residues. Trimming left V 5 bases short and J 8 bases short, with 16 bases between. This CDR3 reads CASSLSTGPDEQFF. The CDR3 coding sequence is TGTGCCAGCAGTCTCTCAACAGGGCCCGATGAGCAGTTCTTC.

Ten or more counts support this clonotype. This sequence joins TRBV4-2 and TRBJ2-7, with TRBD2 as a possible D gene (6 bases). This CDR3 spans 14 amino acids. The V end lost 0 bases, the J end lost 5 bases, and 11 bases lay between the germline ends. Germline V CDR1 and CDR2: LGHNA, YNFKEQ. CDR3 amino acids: CASSQELARDEQYF. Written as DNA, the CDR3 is TGTGCCAGCAGCCAAGAACTAGCTAGAGACGAGCAGTACTTC.

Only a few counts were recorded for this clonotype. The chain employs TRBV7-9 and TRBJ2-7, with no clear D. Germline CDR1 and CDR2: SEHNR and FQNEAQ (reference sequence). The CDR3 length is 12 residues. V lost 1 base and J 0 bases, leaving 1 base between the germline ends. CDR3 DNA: TGTGCCAGCAGCTTAGTCTCCTACGAGCAGTACTTC. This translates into CASSLVSYEQYF.

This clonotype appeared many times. The CDR3 bases are TGCAGCGGATCACAGGGGGCCCTAAACACTGAAGCTTTCTTT. Amino acids: CSGSQGALNTEAFF. The chain uses TRBV29-1 and TRBJ1-1, with 9 bases identical to TRBD1. The CDR3 length is 14 residues. The trim removed 7 bases at V and 2 bases at J, leaving 8 bases unmatched. Per germline, CDR1 SQVTM and CDR2 ANQGSEA.

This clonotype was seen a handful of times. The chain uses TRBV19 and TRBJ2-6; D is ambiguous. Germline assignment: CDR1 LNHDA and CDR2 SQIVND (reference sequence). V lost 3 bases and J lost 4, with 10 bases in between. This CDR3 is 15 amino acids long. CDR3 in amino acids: CASSITPSGANVLTF. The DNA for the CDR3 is TGTGCCAGTAGTATTACCCCTTCCGGGGCCAACGTCCTGACTTTC. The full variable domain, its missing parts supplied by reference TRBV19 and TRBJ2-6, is DGGITQSPKYLFRKEGQNVTLSCEQNLNHDAMYWYRQDPGQGLRLIYYSQIVNDFQKGDIAEGYSVSREKKESFPLTVTSAQKNPTAFYLCASSITPSGANVLTFGAGSRLTVL.

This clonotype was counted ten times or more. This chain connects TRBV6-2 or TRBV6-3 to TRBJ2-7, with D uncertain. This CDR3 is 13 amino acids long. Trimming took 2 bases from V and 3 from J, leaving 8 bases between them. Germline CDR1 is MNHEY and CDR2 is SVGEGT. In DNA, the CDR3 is TGTGCCAGCAGTTACGCACAGCTCTACGAGCAGTACTTC. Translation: CASSYAQLYEQYF.

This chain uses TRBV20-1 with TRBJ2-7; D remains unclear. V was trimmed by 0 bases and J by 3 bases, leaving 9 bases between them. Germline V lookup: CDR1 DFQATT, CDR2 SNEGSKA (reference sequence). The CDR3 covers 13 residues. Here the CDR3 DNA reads TGCAGTGCTAGAGATCCTGCAAACTACGAGCAGTACTTC. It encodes CSARDPANYEQYF.

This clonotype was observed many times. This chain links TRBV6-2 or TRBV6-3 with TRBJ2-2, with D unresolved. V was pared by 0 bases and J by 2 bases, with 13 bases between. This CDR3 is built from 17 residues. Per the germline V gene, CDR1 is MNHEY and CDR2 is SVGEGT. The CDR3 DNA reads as TGTGCCAGCAGTTACTCGATTAGTCTAGGCAACACCGGGGAGCTGTTTTTT. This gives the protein CASSYSISLGNTGELFF.

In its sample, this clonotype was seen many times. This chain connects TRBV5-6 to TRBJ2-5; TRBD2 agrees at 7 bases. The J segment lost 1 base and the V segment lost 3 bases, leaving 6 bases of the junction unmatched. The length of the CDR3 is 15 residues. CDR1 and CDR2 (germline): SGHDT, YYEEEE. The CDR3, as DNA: TGTGCCAGCAGCTGGGATGGGGGGGGCCAAGAGACCCAGTACTTC. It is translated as CASSWDGGGQETQYF.

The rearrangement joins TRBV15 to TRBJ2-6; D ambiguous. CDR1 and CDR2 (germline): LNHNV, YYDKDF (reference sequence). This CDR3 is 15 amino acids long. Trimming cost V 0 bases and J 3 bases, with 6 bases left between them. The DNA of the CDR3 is TGTGCCACCAGCAGAGATACCCTTGGGGCCAACGTCCTGACTTTC. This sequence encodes CATSRDTLGANVLTF.

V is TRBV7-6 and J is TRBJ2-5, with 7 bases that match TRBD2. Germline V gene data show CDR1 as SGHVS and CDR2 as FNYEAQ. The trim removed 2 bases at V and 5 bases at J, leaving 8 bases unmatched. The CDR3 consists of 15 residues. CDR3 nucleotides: TGTGCCAGCAGCTTATGGGGAGGGCCCGGGGAGACCCAGTACTTC. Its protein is CASSLWGGPGETQYF.

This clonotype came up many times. The DNA for the CDR3 is TGCGCCAGCAGCTTGGAAGGCTCGGGACGGGAGCCCCAGCATTTT. Translated: CASSLEGSGREPQHF. This chain connects TRBV5-1 to TRBJ1-5; weak D call: TRBD1 (5 bases). The CDR3 spans 15 residues. Germline V gene lookup returns CDR1 SGHRS and CDR2 YFSETQ. Trimming cost V 0 bases and J 8 bases, with 15 bases left between them.